The entry below gives a single TCR beta chain sequence along with its context. Its antigen is not known. The sequence runs out 3 residues before the end of the CDR3; the remainder is reconstructed from the germline J gene. These data belong to a study of T cells in women clearing cervical HPV infection. Study-wide findings and caveats: TRBV6-7 relative abundance averaged roughly 0.1% in cases and 0.15% to 0.2% in controls.

CDR1 and CDR2 from the germline V gene are MDHEN and SYDVKM. The ends were cut back, 6 bases at V and 6 bases at J, with 11 bases in the middle. The CDR3 consists of 12 residues. Prevalent HPV16 infections were excluded; only incident single HPV16 infections included. Method: immunoSEQ multiplex PCR; TCRdb's copy keeps in-frame clones and lacks some. The table lists some 21,000 clones. This sequence joins TRBV28 and TRBJ1-2; D might be TRBD1 (5 bases). This receptor was identified in a woman aged 18 to 75 with a cervical HPV16 infection that either progressed to CIN3+ or cleared (not recorded which). Sequenced material: blood buffy coat. The CDR3 protein is CASREGNHGYTF. CDR3 DNA, as far as it was read: TGTGCCAGCAGAGAGGGGAACCATGGC.